The 25 T cell receptor beta chains reported below all come from one sample, sequenced in a study of CD4 T cells in relation to SARS-CoV-2 and coronaviruses. Profiling relied on immunoSEQ multiplex PCR, and the TCRdb table lists in-frame clones only, not all of them. The sample gives more than 35,000 clones, under 85% of which show up once; 20% is in the top ten. These receptors lack a known antigen. Material: memory CD4+ T cells from PBMCs, cultured in vitro. The source is an adult with COVID-19.

The genes are TRBV5-6 and TRBJ2-3, with 10 bases fitting TRBD2. The germline gives CDR1 SGHDT, CDR2 YYEEEE. The ends lost 4 bases at V and 11 bases at J; junction bases unmatched: 19. The CDR3 length is 17 residues. This chain's CDR3 is CASSPPRERGGVRGQYF. The CDR3 nucleotides are TGTGCCAGCAGCCCGCCGAGGGAGCGGGGGGGGGTTCGTGGGCAGTATTTT.

As DNA, the CDR3 is TGTGCCAGCAGCCCCCGGACAGGGGGCTCCTACACTGAAGCTTTCTTT. Its protein is CASSPRTGGSYTEAFF. The rearrangement joins TRBV11-2 to TRBJ1-1; 11 nucleotides match TRBD1. The CDR3 spans 16 residues. The V gene's germline CDR1 is SGHAT and CDR2 FQNNGV. V was clipped by 5 bases and J by 3 bases; unmatched bases: 8.

The chain has TRBV2 and TRBJ2-2; TRBD2 agrees at 8 bases. The length of the CDR3 is 13 residues. Losses at the gene ends were 9 bases for V and 2 bases for J; bases not matched to a gene: 2. The germline CDR1 and CDR2 sequences are SNHLY and FYNNEI. CDR3 DNA sequence: TGTGCCAGGAGCGGGAGAAACACCGGGGAGCTGTTTTTT. Protein sequence: CARSGRNTGELFF.

V gene TRBV4-2 combines with J gene TRBJ2-7, with TRBD2 matching 10 bases. The CDR3 is 17 amino acids. Germline V gene lookup returns CDR1 LGHNA and CDR2 YNFKEQ. V was pared by 3 bases and J by 2 bases, with 10 bases of the junction left unmatched. CDR3 sequence: CASSQEILAGGTYEQYF. CDR3 in DNA: TGTGCCAGCAGCCAGGAGATTTTAGCGGGAGGAACCTACGAGCAGTACTTC.

This chain uses TRBV4-1 with TRBJ2-7; the D gene could be TRBD1 or TRBD2 (6 bases each). The CDR3 runs 15 residues. The germline V gene encodes CDR1 MGHRA and CDR2 YSYEKL. V was trimmed by 4 bases and J by 0 bases, leaving 13 bases between them. The DNA of the CDR3 is TGCGCCAGCAGCCGTGGGGGGCTTTTCTCCTACGAGCAGTACTTC. It is translated as CASSRGGLFSYEQYF.

J is TRBJ2-3 and V is TRBV24-1; a possible D gene is TRBD1 (5 bases). In germline, CDR1 is KGHDR, CDR2 SFDVKD. V was trimmed by 3 bases and J by 0 bases, leaving 6 bases between them. The CDR3 spans 14 residues. DNA of the CDR3: TGTGCCACCAGTGATCCAGGGAGCACAGATACGCAGTATTTT. Its translation: CATSDPGSTDTQYF.

This sequence joins TRBV14 and TRBJ2-1, with a tentative D call TRBD2 (5 bases). Deletions cut 3 bases from V and 4 bases from J, with 13 bases between. The CDR3 length is 15 residues. In germline, CDR1 is SGHDN, CDR2 FVKESK. CDR3 bases: TGTGCCAGCAGCCATTCGGGATTTGCATACAATGAGCAGTTCTTC. Its translation: CASSHSGFAYNEQFF. The full variable domain, with the rest looked up from reference TRBV14 and TRBJ2-1, is EAGVTQFPSHSVIEKGQTVTLRCDPISGHDNLYWYRRVMGKEIKFLLHFVKESKQDESGMPNNRFLAERTGGTYSTLKVQPAELEDSGVYFCASSHSGFAYNEQFFGPGTRLTVL.

The chain employs TRBV4-1 and TRBJ1-5, with D possibly TRBD1 on 6 matching bases. This CDR3 has 15 amino acids. The germline V and J ends were trimmed by 2 bases and 7 bases, with 15 bases remaining between them. Germline V lookup: CDR1 MGHRA, CDR2 YSYEKL. The CDR3 loop is CASSQKGGKSQPQHF. The CDR3 DNA sequence: TGCGCCAGCAGCCAAAAGGGGGGGAAGTCGCAGCCCCAGCATTTT.

V is TRBV10-2 and J is TRBJ2-7; D unresolved. CDR1 is WSHSY and CDR2 is SAAADI in the germline V gene. Trimming removed 2 bases from V and 4 bases from J, with 12 bases in between. The CDR3 loop spans 14 amino acids. The CDR3 sequence: CASSEGDRRYEQYF. The CDR3 DNA is TGCGCCAGCAGTGAGGGTGATCGCCGGTACGAGCAGTACTTC.

The chain links TRBV5-1 to TRBJ2-7, with D maybe TRBD2 (5 bases). The CDR3 has 15 amino acids. Germline V CDR1 and CDR2: SGHRS, YFSETQ. Between the trimmed V and J ends, which lost 4 bases and 1 base, there was a span of 15 bases. CDR3 in DNA: TGCGCCAGCAGCCGTACGACGGGATCTTCCTACGAGCAGTACTTC. Translated, it gives CASSRTTGSSYEQYF.

This sequence joins TRBV24-1 and TRBJ1-2, with unresolved D. The CDR3 extends over 13 amino acids. Deletions cut 4 bases from V and 4 bases from J, with 9 bases between. Germline CDR1 reads KGHDR; CDR2 reads SFDVKD. The CDR3 loop reads CATSETYGYGYTF. The CDR3 nucleotides read TGTGCCACCAGTGAAACATACGGCTATGGCTACACCTTC.

The chain joins TRBV25-1 to TRBJ1-4; D gene unclear. From germline, CDR1 is MGHDK and CDR2 SYGVNS. The V end was cut by 8 bases, the J end by 8 bases, with 15 bases between. This CDR3 comprises 13 residues. Written as DNA, the CDR3 is TGTGCCAGCTCTGAGGCGCGCGCCGAAAAACTGTTTTTT. It specifies CASSEARAEKLFF.

The chain links TRBV2 to TRBJ2-7; 9 bases line up with TRBD1. Trimming at V came to 8 bases and at J to 4 bases, leaving 9 bases not matched to a gene. In germline, CDR1 is SNHLY, CDR2 FYNNEI. The length of the CDR3 is 14 residues. The CDR3 here is CASLRDREGYEQYF. CDR3 nucleotide sequence: TGTGCCAGCCTCCGGGACAGGGAGGGATACGAGCAGTACTTC.

This rearrangement joins TRBV20-1 to TRBJ2-1, with D hard to call. The CDR3 is made up of 9 amino acids. V was cut by 6 bases and J by 7 bases, with 4 bases left in between. CDR1 and CDR2 (germline): DFQATT, SNEGSKA (reference sequence). CDR3 in amino acids: CSAQNEQFF. The CDR3, as DNA: TGCAGTGCCCAAAATGAGCAGTTCTTC.

This CDR3 is CASSLGRDLMADTQYF. The DNA for the CDR3 is TGCGCCAGCAGCTTGGGGAGGGATCTGATGGCAGATACGCAGTATTTT. V gene TRBV5-1 combines with J gene TRBJ2-3; possible D gene TRBD2, 6 bases. Germline lookup yields CDR1 SGHRS and CDR2 YFSETQ. The CDR3 spans 16 residues. V lost 0 bases, J lost 4 bases, and 15 bases lay in between.

Here the CDR3 DNA reads TGTGCCTGGAGGGAACAGGGGGCGCTGGGCTATGGCTACACCTTC. Translated, it gives CAWREQGALGYGYTF. The rearrangement joins TRBV30 to TRBJ1-2, with 9 bases lining up with TRBD1. CDR3 length: 15 residues. Germline-derived CDR1 and CDR2 are GTSNPN and SVGIG (reference sequence). V was clipped by 3 bases and J by 4 bases; unmatched bases: 9.

This sequence joins TRBV5-4 and TRBJ2-5; weak D call: TRBD1 (6 bases). The CDR3 is 14 residues long. The V gene lost 4 bases and the J gene lost 5 bases, with 15 bases spanning the gap. Germline CDR1 SGHNT, CDR2 YYREEE (reference sequence). For the CDR3, the DNA is TGTGCCAGCAGCCCGGACCCAGGGGCCGAGACCCAGTACTTC. Protein: CASSPDPGAETQYF.

The chain recombines TRBV7-9 with TRBJ1-1, with unresolved D. The CDR3 has 14 amino acids. Germline V gene lookup returns CDR1 SEHNR and CDR2 FQNEAQ (reference sequence). Between the trimmed V and J ends, which lost 0 bases and 1 base, there was a span of 6 bases. The CDR3 sequence is CASSLASPNTEAFF. CDR3 DNA: TGTGCCAGCAGCTTAGCGTCCCCGAACACTGAAGCTTTCTTT.

V gene TRBV3-1 (or the pseudogene TRBV3-2) combines with J gene TRBJ1-1; D is unresolved. Germline V gene lookup returns CDR1 LGHDT and CDR2 YNNKEL (reference sequence). CDR3 length: 13 amino acids. The ends were cut back, 1 base at V and 5 bases at J, with 8 bases in the middle. The CDR3 reads CASSQGPGTEAFF. The CDR3 region has the DNA TGTGCCAGCAGCCAAGGTCCCGGAACTGAAGCTTTCTTT.

The chain couples TRBV2 to TRBJ1-3, with 9 bases fitting TRBD1. The CDR3 sequence is 15 residues long. The germline V gene has CDR1 SNHLY and CDR2 FYNNEI. V shed 6 bases, J shed 4 bases, and the junction held 7 bases outside the gene matches. CDR3 amino acids: CASRETGQGGNTIYF. In DNA, the CDR3 is TGTGCCAGCAGGGAAACTGGACAGGGGGGAAACACCATATATTTT.

The V and J genes are TRBV5-1 and TRBJ2-3; the match to TRBD2 covers 14 bases. The J segment lost 2 bases and the V segment lost 4 bases, leaving 12 bases of the junction unmatched. From germline, CDR1 is SGHRS and CDR2 YFSETQ. The CDR3 is made up of 19 amino acids. The CDR3 region is CASSPGLAGARGYTDTQYF. The CDR3 DNA is TGCGCCAGCAGCCCGGGACTAGCGGGAGCCCGGGGTTACACAGATACGCAGTATTTT.

The sample holds a few counts of this clone. V usage is TRBV5-6 and J usage is TRBJ2-7; D is unclear. The CDR3 length is 16 residues. V shed 1 base and J shed 3 bases, with 17 bases lying between them. Germline V lookup: CDR1 SGHDT, CDR2 YYEEEE. In DNA form, the CDR3 reads TGTGCCAGCAGCTTGCGCGGTCACCTTAAATACTACGAGCAGTACTTC. It is translated as CASSLRGHLKYYEQYF. The full variable domain, with the rest looked up from reference TRBV5-6 and TRBJ2-7, is DAGVTQSPTHLIKTRGQQVTLRCSPKSGHDTVSWYQQALGQGPQFIFQYYEEEERQRGNFPDRFSGHQFPNYSSELNVNALLLGDSALYLCASSLRGHLKYYEQYFGPGTRLTVT.

The chain recombines TRBV5-1 with TRBJ2-3; TRBD1 matches at 8 bases. The V segment lost 3 bases and the J segment 1 base; nucleotides outside the gene matches: 4. CDR1 is SGHRS, CDR2 YFSETQ, per germline. CDR3 length: 15 residues. The CDR3 here is CASSYVQGGTDTQYF. CDR3 DNA: TGCGCCAGCAGCTACGTACAGGGGGGCACAGATACGCAGTATTTT.

The rearrangement joins TRBV18 to TRBJ1-4, with D unclear. In germline, CDR1 is KGHSH, CDR2 LQKENI. This CDR3 is built from 16 residues. V was shortened by 1 base and J by 0 bases, with 9 bases between the two germline ends. Written as DNA, the CDR3 is TGTGCCAGCTCACCACTTGGGATTGCAACTAATGAAAAACTGTTTTTT. This codes for CASSPLGIATNEKLFF.

The J gene is TRBJ1-2, the V gene TRBV12-3 or TRBV12-4, with D perhaps TRBD1 (5 bases). The CDR3 covers 12 residues. The germline V and J ends were trimmed by 5 bases and 7 bases, with 11 bases remaining between them. Here the CDR3 DNA reads TGTGCCAGCAGTCTCCTTGGGGGTGGCTACACCTTC. Encoded protein: CASSLLGGGYTF.